Each of the 30 T cell receptor beta chains below was sequenced from the same sample in a study of blood T cell repertoires in COVID-19. Generated by immunoSEQ multiplex PCR, the TCRdb table keeps only in-frame clones and is missing some. This sample has roughly 150,000 clones, with roughly 88% found just once. The sample was PBMCs or T cells enriched from blood (not recorded which). The receptor set was obtained from a man in his 70s who had been exposed to COVID-19.

The chain combines TRBV6-1 with TRBJ2-4, with TRBD1 matching over 7 bases. The length of the CDR3 is 18 residues. Germline assignment: CDR1 MNHNS and CDR2 SASEGT. V lost 2 bases and J lost 0; bases outside the gene matches: 10. CDR3 in amino acids: CASSELWTGELAKNIQYF. The CDR3 region has the DNA TGTGCCAGCAGTGAATTGTGGACAGGAGAACTAGCCAAAAACATTCAGTACTTC.

The chain joins TRBV2 to TRBJ2-7, with D tentatively TRBD2 (5 bases). This CDR3 has 15 residues. V was trimmed by 3 bases and J by 2 bases, leaving 14 bases between them. In germline, CDR1 is SNHLY, CDR2 FYNNEI. The CDR3 sequence is CASSDWEIGAYEQYF. For the CDR3, the DNA is TGTGCCAGCAGTGATTGGGAGATAGGCGCCTACGAGCAGTACTTC.

This chain joins TRBV28 and TRBJ2-3; the match to TRBD2 covers 13 bases. CDR1 and CDR2 (germline): MDHEN, SYDVKM. The V segment lost 5 bases and the J segment 14 bases; nucleotides outside the gene matches: 13. The CDR3 is 15 residues long. The CDR3: CASSRIGTSGVLPYF. In nucleotides, the CDR3 is TGTGCCAGCAGTCGAATCGGGACTAGCGGGGTGCTTCCGTATTTT.

In its sample, this clone was seen a few times. This sequence joins TRBV15 and TRBJ1-5, with D possibly TRBD1 on 5 matching bases. This CDR3 contains 13 residues. The germline V gene has CDR1 LNHNV and CDR2 YYDKDF (reference sequence). Trimming pared 3 bases from V and 8 bases from J, leaving 11 bases between. CDR3 in amino acids: CATSSGAVKPQHF. CDR3 bases: TGTGCCACCAGCAGTGGGGCGGTTAAGCCCCAGCATTTT.

This chain's CDR3 is CASSLDPQGLMNTEAFF. In nucleotides, the CDR3 is TGTGCCAGCAGCTTGGATCCGCAGGGACTTATGAACACTGAAGCTTTCTTT. The chain couples TRBV5-5 to TRBJ1-1; possibly TRBD1 for D (5 bases). The V end was cut by 0 bases, the J end by 0 bases, with 15 bases between. The V gene's germline CDR1 is SGHKS and CDR2 YYEKEE (reference sequence). This CDR3 comprises 17 residues.

The chain couples TRBV7-3 to TRBJ2-3; TRBD2 matches 12 bases. CDR3 length: 15 amino acids. V lost 4 bases to trimming and J lost 3 bases; unmatched junction nucleotides: 2. Germline V lookup: CDR1 SGHTA, CDR2 FQGTGA. The CDR3 reads CASSWTSGATDTQYF. CDR3 DNA sequence: TGTGCCAGCAGCTGGACTAGCGGGGCAACAGATACGCAGTATTTT.

The V and J genes are TRBV4-3 and TRBJ2-1, with 11 bases fitting TRBD2. Trimming cost V 11 bases and J 12 bases; bases outside gene matches: 12. Germline-derived CDR1 and CDR2 are LGHNA and YSLEER. The CDR3 sequence is 13 residues long. The CDR3 DNA follows: TGCGCCGCGGGAACTAGCGGGAGAATTGGGCAGTTCTTC. It specifies CAAGTSGRIGQFF.

The J gene is TRBJ2-1, the V gene TRBV3-1 (or the pseudogene TRBV3-2); D is uncertain. CDR3 length equals 14 residues. Per the germline V gene, CDR1 is LGHDT and CDR2 is YNNKEL (reference sequence). The V end was cut by 1 base, the J end by 13 bases, with 17 bases between. This CDR3 is CASSQVGGTLVQFF. The CDR3 DNA is TGTGCCAGCAGCCAAGTTGGCGGTACCTTGGTTCAGTTCTTC.

V and J are TRBV28 and TRBJ2-7; TRBD2 agrees at 10 bases. With 6 bases clipped from V and 1 base from J, the junction kept 6 bases outside the gene matches. The CDR3 has 15 amino acids. Germline-derived CDR1 and CDR2 are MDHEN and SYDVKM. This CDR3 reads CASSPGTSVSYEQYF. The CDR3 DNA reads as TGTGCCAGCAGCCCCGGGACTAGCGTTTCCTACGAGCAGTACTTC.

V is TRBV4-1 and J is TRBJ2-1, with TRBD2 matching 11 bases. The CDR3 loop spans 18 amino acids. Trimming removed 0 bases from V and 6 bases from J; junction bases left unmatched: 10. The germline CDR1 and CDR2 sequences are MGHRA and YSYEKL. CDR3 DNA: TGCGCCAGCAGCCAAGATCGGCCTAGCGGGGGGACCGGCAATGAGCAGTTCTTC. Protein product: CASSQDRPSGGTGNEQFF.

The chain recombines TRBV5-1 with TRBJ2-3; weak D call: TRBD2 (5 bases). V lost 3 bases and J lost 5, with 19 bases in between. Per the germline V gene, CDR1 is SGHRS and CDR2 is YFSETQ. The CDR3 runs to 16 residues. The CDR3 loop is CASSSYPTGVGDTQYF. The CDR3 DNA follows: TGCGCCAGCAGCTCGTACCCGACCGGGGTTGGAGATACGCAGTATTTT.

The genes are TRBV18 and TRBJ1-5, with a possible D match to TRBD1 (5 bases). The V and J ends lost 3 bases and 7 bases respectively, with 16 bases between them. There are 15 residues in the CDR3. Germline CDR1 is KGHSH and CDR2 is LQKENI. DNA of the CDR3: TGTGCCAGCTCACCGGACGGCGTTCAGGGACAGCCCCAGCATTTT. This sequence encodes CASSPDGVQGQPQHF.

The gene calls are TRBV7-2 and TRBJ1-2, with D uncertain. This CDR3 has 12 amino acids. Germline V gene data show CDR1 as SGHTA and CDR2 as FQGNSA. Trimming removed 4 bases at V and 6 bases at J, with 9 bases between. CDR3 in DNA: TGTGCCAGCAGCTCTACGACACATGGCTACACCTTC. The encoded protein is CASSSTTHGYTF. The variable domain in full, completed from reference TRBV7-2 and TRBJ1-2, reads GAGVSQSPSNKVTEKGKDVELRCDPISGHTALYWYRQSLGQGLEFLIYFQGNSAPDKSGLPSDRFSAERTGGSVSTLTIQRTQQEDSAVYLCASSSTTHGYTFGSGTRLTVV.

V is TRBV2 and J is TRBJ1-3, with 10 bases fitting TRBD1. This CDR3 has 15 residues. Germline CDR1 and CDR2: SNHLY and FYNNEI. V lost 6 bases to trimming and J lost 4 bases; unmatched junction nucleotides: 6. CDR3 protein: CASSRDRGQGNTIYF. The DNA for the CDR3 is TGTGCCAGCAGCCGAGACAGGGGGCAGGGAAACACCATATATTTT.

This clone has a single count. The chain uses TRBV9 and TRBJ1-6, with D possibly TRBD1 on 5 matching bases. Germline-derived CDR1 and CDR2 are SGDLS and YYNGEE. Trimming shortened V by 3 bases and J by 7 bases, and 11 bases separated the two germline ends. CDR3 length: 14 amino acids. The DNA of the CDR3 is TGTGCCAGCAGCGCAGGGTATGGGAATTCACCCCTCCACTTT. Its translation: CASSAGYGNSPLHF.

The gene calls are TRBV28 and TRBJ2-3, with 7 bases aligning to TRBD2. Trimming at V came to 7 bases and at J to 3 bases, leaving 10 bases not matched to a gene. The germline V gene encodes CDR1 MDHEN and CDR2 SYDVKM. CDR3 length: 15 residues. CDR3 in DNA: TGTGCCAGCATACGGGGACTATATGAGACAGATACGCAGTATTTT. Translated: CASIRGLYETDTQYF.

The DNA for the CDR3 is TGTGCCAGCAGTTCCCGAGTTACTAACACTGAAGCTTTCTTT. It specifies CASSSRVTNTEAFF. The chain joins TRBV28 to TRBJ1-1; D call uncertain. This CDR3 is built from 14 residues. V gave up 4 bases and J gave up 2 bases, with 11 bases separating them. CDR1 and CDR2 (germline): MDHEN, SYDVKM.

DNA of the CDR3: TGTGCCTGGAGTGTAGGCGCGGGGCCGCAAGAGACCCAGTACTTC. It translates to CAWSVGAGPQETQYF. The rearrangement uses TRBV30 and TRBJ2-5; D possibly corresponds to TRBD2 (6 bases). V was pared by 0 bases and J by 2 bases, with 13 bases between. The CDR3 is 15 amino acids. From germline, CDR1 is GTSNPN and CDR2 SVGIG (reference sequence).

This clone was seen only once. This rearrangement joins TRBV7-2 to TRBJ2-2; no reliable D call. The CDR3 extends over 15 amino acids. Trimming removed 1 base from V and 5 bases from J, with 11 bases in between. Germline lookup yields CDR1 SGHTA and CDR2 FQGNSA. The CDR3 sequence: CASSLGPPGTGELFF. DNA for the CDR3: TGTGCCAGCAGCTTAGGGCCCCCAGGTACCGGGGAGCTGTTTTTT.

V and J are TRBV14 and TRBJ2-2; D gene uncertain. The V gene lost 4 bases and the J gene lost 3 bases, with 12 bases spanning the gap. CDR3 size: 15 residues. From germline, CDR1 is SGHDN and CDR2 FVKESK. CDR3 nucleotide sequence: TGTGCCAGCAGCCGCCCATACCGGGACACCGGGGAGCTGTTTTTT. Translation gives CASSRPYRDTGELFF.

Comments on this clone: Additional DNA sequences in this sample encode the identical CDR3. The rearrangement uses TRBV19 and TRBJ2-1; 11 nucleotides align to TRBD2. Losses at the gene ends were 5 bases for V and 7 bases for J; bases not matched to a gene: 7. The CDR3 runs 15 residues. Germline V CDR1 and CDR2: LNHDA, SQIVND (reference sequence). CDR3 sequence reads: CASSPLAGGRNEQFF. As DNA, the CDR3 is TGTGCCAGTAGTCCTCTAGCGGGGGGTAGGAATGAGCAGTTCTTC.

This clone was picked up a small number of times. The J gene is TRBJ1-2, the V gene TRBV7-6, with 7 nucleotides matching TRBD1. The germline V gene encodes CDR1 SGHVS and CDR2 FNYEAQ. The CDR3 is 13 amino acids. Trimming cost V 5 bases and J 8 bases; bases outside gene matches: 8. CDR3 loop: CASSLPTGQGYTF. CDR3 in DNA: TGTGCCAGCAGCCTCCCGACAGGGCAAGGCTACACCTTC.

This chain links TRBV14 with TRBJ2-3, with 7 bases identical to TRBD1. CDR1 is SGHDN, CDR2 FVKESK, per germline. V gave up 4 bases and J gave up 4 bases; unmatched junction bases: 5. This CDR3 comprises 14 residues. DNA for the CDR3: TGTGCCAGCAGCCTTGACAGGGTGGCAGATACGCAGTATTTT. Its protein is CASSLDRVADTQYF.

The gene calls are TRBV25-1 and TRBJ1-1; TRBD1 aligns across 7 bases. Germline V gene sequence: CDR1 MGHDK, CDR2 SYGVNS. This CDR3 contains 13 residues. V was clipped by 4 bases and J by 10 bases; unmatched bases: 9. CDR3 sequence: CASSATGQLPAFF. The DNA of the CDR3 is TGTGCCAGCAGTGCTACGGGACAGCTTCCAGCTTTCTTT.

V gene TRBV4-1 combines with J gene TRBJ2-2; 8 nucleotides agree with TRBD1. The CDR3 is made up of 20 amino acids. The ends lost 4 bases at V and 0 bases at J; junction bases unmatched: 16. CDR1 is MGHRA, CDR2 YSYEKL, per germline. The CDR3 DNA reads as TGCGCCAGCAGCCCCCTAGGGGGGACAGGACGTCCCGCGAACACCGGGGAGCTGTTTTTT. Its protein is CASSPLGGTGRPANTGELFF.

This chain connects TRBV19 to TRBJ2-4; 12 bases line up with TRBD1. The CDR3 is made up of 16 amino acids. J was trimmed by 3 bases and V by 5 bases; bases with no gene match: 5. The germline gives CDR1 LNHDA, CDR2 SQIVND (reference sequence). This CDR3 is CASSDGTGGGKNIQYF. The CDR3 DNA is TGTGCCAGTAGTGACGGGACAGGGGGCGGCAAAAACATTCAGTACTTC.

The V gene is TRBV6-5, the J gene TRBJ2-7; D gene uncertain. The CDR3 spans 14 residues. Germline V gene lookup returns CDR1 MNHEY and CDR2 SVGAGI. Trimming took 7 bases from V and 4 from J, leaving 17 bases between them. CDR3 loop: CASTSIARFYEQYF. As DNA, the CDR3 is TGTGCCAGCACCTCCATTGCTCGGTTTTACGAGCAGTACTTC.

The chain has TRBV3-1 (or the pseudogene TRBV3-2) and TRBJ2-1; D is possibly TRBD2 (6 bases). Trimming took off 1 base at V and 0 bases at J, with 19 bases between the two ends. The CDR3 runs to 19 residues. Germline CDR1 is LGHDT and CDR2 is YNNKEL (reference sequence). CDR3 bases: TGTGCCAGCAGCCAAGGGGGACTGGGTGGGATAGGCTCCTACAATGAGCAGTTCTTC. This encodes CASSQGGLGGIGSYNEQFF.

This chain uses TRBV7-8 with TRBJ2-1; 8 nucleotides agree with TRBD2. The CDR3 contains 18 residues. The V and J ends lost 5 bases and 6 bases, in that order; junction bases with no gene match: 18. The germline V gene encodes CDR1 SGHVS and CDR2 FQNEAQ. CDR3 DNA: TGTGCCAGCAGCCTGGGGGCTCGAGGCGGTAGCGGGATCAATGAGCAGTTCTTC. Translating it yields CASSLGARGGSGINEQFF.

The chain uses TRBV30 and TRBJ1-2; 8 bases fit TRBD1. The trim removed 0 bases at V and 3 bases at J, leaving 6 bases unmatched. CDR1 is GTSNPN, CDR2 SVGIG, per germline (reference sequence). The CDR3 loop spans 15 amino acids. CDR3 nucleotides: TGTGCCTGGAGTGTACAGGGGGTGAAATACTATGGCTACACCTTC. Its translation is CAWSVQGVKYYGYTF.